This record looks at one TCR beta chain sequence and its context. Its antigen is unknown. The data stem from a study of cytomegalovirus exposure and HLA in healthy donors. Clones were read by immunoSEQ multiplex PCR, and TCRdb kept only the in-frame ones, dropping some. There are 150,000 to 200,000 clones in the sample; 80% to 90% occur only once, and 1% to 1.5% lies in the top ten. This CDR3 contains 17 residues. From germline, CDR1 is MNHNS and CDR2 SASEGT. The V segment lost 4 bases and the J segment 3 bases; nucleotides outside the gene matches: 8. Points from the study as a whole: A classifier reportedly called cytomegalovirus status with high sensitivity and specificity. Among TCR beta chains, those listed as cytomegalovirus-associated numbered about 150.

The receptor was derived from a woman between 25 and 40 years old in good health and CMV-seronegative. This sequence joins TRBV6-1 and TRBJ2-7; 14 bases map to TRBD2. Sequenced material: PBMCs. Here the CDR3 DNA reads TGTGCCAGCAGTGCCGCTGGACTAGCGGGGGGTCGCTACGAGCAGTACTTC. Protein: CASSAAGLAGGRYEQYF.